This entry concerns a single TCR beta chain. Antigen: not known. The sample comes from a study of cytomegalovirus exposure and HLA in healthy donors. Study information: An early data release held 75 million to 100 million unique TCRs from HLA-typed donors. Study findings and constraints: As immune exposure information, only CMV serostatus was available.

The PCR was carried out with 60 Vbeta primers and 13 Jbeta primers. In the study's own analysis: Later, 65 million to 85 million unique TCR beta chains were counted in an analysis, and about 10 million of them were shared. Sequencing used immunoSEQ multiplex PCR; TCRdb keeps in-frame clones, though not all of them. That table supplies the V and J calls and clone size; D and trimming were determined from the DNA. The sample shows 100,000 to 120,000 clones, around 85% of them seen only once. The CDR3 runs 11 residues. The V and J ends lost 10 bases and 5 bases respectively, with 10 bases between them. CDR1 and CDR2 (germline): MNHNS, SASEGT.

Sequenced material: PBMCs. The chain combines TRBV6-1 with TRBJ2-3, with D hard to call. The sequence was collected from a man aged 30-40 years in good health and CMV-seropositive. In DNA form, the CDR3 reads TGTGCCACCGAGAAGAGAGATACGCAGTATTTT. This encodes CATEKRDTQYF.